This T cell receptor (beta chain) was captured in a study of blood T cell repertoires in COVID-19. On the study more broadly: Collection of acute and convalescent COVID-19 samples took place in the United States, Italy and Spain. PBMCs, B-cell-depleted T cells, or T cells provided the cDNA or gDNA that made up the material.

Original processing methods: How many nucleated cells were present was estimated from reference gene primer amplification. Measured with immunoSEQ multiplex PCR; TCRdb has only the in-frame clones, and not every one. D and trimming were read from the DNA, whereas the V and J calls and clone size are those reported in that table. This table holds some 93,000 clones, 80% to 90% found once. Germline CDR1 is SGHNT and CDR2 is YYREEE (reference sequence). Trimming removed 4 bases from V and 0 bases from J, with 14 bases in between. This CDR3 has 16 amino acids. Sequenced: peripheral blood. The source is a woman older than 75 with acute or convalescent COVID-19. The rearrangement uses TRBV5-4 and TRBJ1-3, with D uncertain. CDR3 sequence reads: CASSTSGTSSGNTIYF. CDR3 bases: TGTGCCAGCAGCACCTCAGGTACTTCCTCTGGAAACACCATATATTTT.